The clone carrying this TCR beta chain has ten or more counts. Its antigen is not known. The V gene's germline CDR1 is GTSNPN and CDR2 SVGIG (reference sequence). The CDR3 is 11 residues long. Trimming took off 4 bases at V and 8 bases at J, with 9 bases between the two ends. This entry comes from a study of beta chain features in type 1 diabetes. As for the study in general: Patients were similar to healthy donors in age and gender (as well as in cell yields). General study findings and limits: More deletions and fewer insertions at VDJ junctions were seen in type 1 diabetes patients. Moderate yet significant TCRB CDR3 shortening was seen in Type 1 diabetes patients in all four CD4+ subsets. The question left open here concerned HLA type influencing TCRB rearrangement.

Markers CD45RO/CCR7/CD25/CD127/CD95/CD27 served to sort CD4+ naive, central memory, regulatory and stem cell-like memory cells. The whole isolated RNA underwent reverse transcription, so sequencing captured expressed TCRB transcripts. Sequenced by immunoSEQ multiplex PCR; TCRdb stores in-frame clones only, minus some. The sample lists under 150,000 clones, 7.5% to 9.5% occurring once. The chain couples TRBV30 to TRBJ1-3; D remains ambiguous. This TCR was sampled from a man aged 25 to 40 with type 1 diabetes. Source material: central memory CD4+ T cells from blood. The CDR3: CAWTNPDTIYF. The CDR3 coding sequence is TGTGCCTGGACTAACCCGGACACCATATATTTT.